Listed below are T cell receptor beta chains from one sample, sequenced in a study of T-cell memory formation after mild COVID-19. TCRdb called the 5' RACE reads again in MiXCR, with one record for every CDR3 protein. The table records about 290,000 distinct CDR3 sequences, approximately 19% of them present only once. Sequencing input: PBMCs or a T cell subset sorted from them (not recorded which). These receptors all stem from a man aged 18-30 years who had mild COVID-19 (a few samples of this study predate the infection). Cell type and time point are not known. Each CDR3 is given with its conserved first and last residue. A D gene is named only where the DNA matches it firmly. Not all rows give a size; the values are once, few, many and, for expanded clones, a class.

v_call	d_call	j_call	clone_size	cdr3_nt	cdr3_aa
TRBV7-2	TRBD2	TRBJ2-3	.	TGTGCCAGCAGCCTCCCCGGGACTAGAGCAGATACGCAGTATTTT	CASSLPGTRADTQYF
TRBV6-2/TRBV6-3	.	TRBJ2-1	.	TGTGCCAGCCTGAAACCAGACAGGGGAGGGAATGAGCAGTTCTTC	CASLKPDRGGNEQFF
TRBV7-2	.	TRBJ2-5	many	TGTGCCAGCAGCTTAGGAGGAGGCGCCCCAGAGACCCAGTACTTC	CASSLGGGAPETQYF
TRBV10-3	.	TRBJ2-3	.	TGTGCCATCAGTGGTGCCTTACTAGCCCCAGATACGCAGTATTTT	CAISGALLAPDTQYF
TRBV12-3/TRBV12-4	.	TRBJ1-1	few	TGTGCCAGCAGTACCTGGATCTGGGGCACTGAAGCTTTCTTT	CASSTWIWGTEAFF
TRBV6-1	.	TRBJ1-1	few	TGTGCCAGCATTGACTGGGGATGGAACACTGAAGCTTTCTTT	CASIDWGWNTEAFF
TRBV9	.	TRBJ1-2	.	TGTGCCAGCAGCGTACAGGTTGGGTATGGCTACACCTTC	CASSVQVGYGYTF
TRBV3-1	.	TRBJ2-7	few	TGTGCCAGCAGCCGCAGGGATCAGGGCTACGAGCAGTACTTC	CASSRRDQGYEQYF
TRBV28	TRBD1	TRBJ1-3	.	TGTGCCAGCAGCGCAGGGGGCGCAGAAGGAAACACCATATATTTT	CASSAGGAEGNTIYF
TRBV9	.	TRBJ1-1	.	TGTGCCAGCTCGGACAGACAGAACACTGAAGCTTTCTTT	CASSDRQNTEAFF
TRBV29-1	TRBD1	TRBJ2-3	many	TGCAGCGTTGAGACTTGGGACAGGGGACTCCTAGCACAAGATACGCAGTATTTT	CSVETWDRGLLAQDTQYF
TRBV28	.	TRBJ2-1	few	TGTGCCAGCAGCCCCGAGCAGTTCTTC	CASSPEQFF
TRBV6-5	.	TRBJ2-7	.	TGTGCCAGCAGTTACCGGCCGGCGGCGGCCTACGAGCAGTACTTC	CASSYRPAAAYEQYF
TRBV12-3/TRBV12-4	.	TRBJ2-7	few	TGTGCCAGCAGTCAACAGACTCTCAACTACGAGCAGTACTTC	CASSQQTLNYEQYF
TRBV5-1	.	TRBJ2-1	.	TGCGCCAGCAGCTTGGGCCTAGCTCACGATGAGCAGTTCTTC	CASSLGLAHDEQFF
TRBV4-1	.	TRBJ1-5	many	TGTGCCAGCAGCCAAGGAGGGGGACAGCCCCAGCATTTT	CASSQGGGQPQHF
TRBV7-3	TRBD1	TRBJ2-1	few	TGTGCCAGCACGAAAAGGGGCGGGACAGGGGGCTGGAATGAGCAGTTCTTC	CASTKRGGTGGWNEQFF
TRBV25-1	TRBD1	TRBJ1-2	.	TGTGCCAGCAGGGACAGGGGGTCACACTATGGCTACACCTTC	CASRDRGSHYGYTF
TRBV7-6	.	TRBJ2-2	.	TGTGCCAGCAGCTTAGACCTTTCCGGGGCATGGGGCACCGGGGAGCTGTTTTTT	CASSLDLSGAWGTGELFF
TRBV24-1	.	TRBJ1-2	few	TGTGCCACCAGGGACGACACATCTAAGGGCTATGGCTACACCTTC	CATRDDTSKGYGYTF
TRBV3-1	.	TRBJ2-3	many	TGTGCCAGCAGCGTCGCAGATACGCAGTATTTT	CASSVADTQYF
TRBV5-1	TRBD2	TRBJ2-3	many	TGCGCCAGCAGCTTGTTGGCGGGGGGAACAGATACGCAGTATTTT	CASSLLAGGTDTQYF
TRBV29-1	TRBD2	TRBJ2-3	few	TGCAGCGTCGTCGGGTCGGGACTAGGGAATTTT	CSVVGSGLGNF
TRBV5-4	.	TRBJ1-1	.	TGTGCCAGCGGTCGCAGGGACCGGGACACTGAAGCTTTCTTT	CASGRRDRDTEAFF
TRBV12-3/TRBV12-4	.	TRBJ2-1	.	TGTGCCAGCTCCCGGACAAATAATGAGCAGTTCTTC	CASSRTNNEQFF
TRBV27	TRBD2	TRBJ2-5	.	TGTGCCAGCAGTCCAGTTCAGGAGGGGAGCGGGGCATTGGAGACCCAGTACTTC	CASSPVQEGSGALETQYF
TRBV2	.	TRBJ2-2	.	TGTGCCAGCAGGTGGACGCACGGGGAGCTGTTTTTT	CASRWTHGELFF
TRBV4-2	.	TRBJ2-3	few	TGTGCCAGCAGCTACCTTAGCGGCCCCCTGGGAGATACGCAGTATTTT	CASSYLSGPLGDTQYF